The 8 T cell receptor beta chains listed next were all sequenced from one sample in a study of shared clonotypes between healthy human individuals. This table comes from immunoSEQ multiplex PCR, and its TCRdb copy is limited to in-frame clones, with some not included. The sample contains more than 2 million clones, 85% to 95% of which appear only once. The naive CD8 fraction comprised CD45RO-negative cells positively selected for CCR7 and excluded terminally differentiated effector memory CD45RA+ cells. The sequenced sample was naive CD8+ T cells sorted from blood. These receptors were taken from a man younger than 35 in good health.

The gene calls are TRBV7-9 and TRBJ2-3; D gene unclear. This CDR3 has 14 amino acids. The V gene lost 5 bases and the J gene lost 2 bases, with 11 bases spanning the gap. Germline V gene lookup returns CDR1 SEHNR and CDR2 FQNEAQ (reference sequence). CDR3 nucleotide sequence: TGTGCCAGCAGCCCTAGGGATCACACAGATACGCAGTATTTT. Amino acid sequence: CASSPRDHTDTQYF.

CDR3: CASSDTRVRDQPQHF. The DNA for the CDR3 is TGTGCCAGCAGTGATACACGGGTCAGAGATCAGCCCCAGCATTTT. The chain couples TRBV6-1 to TRBJ1-5, with no clear D. This CDR3 spans 15 amino acids. CDR1 MNHNS and CDR2 SASEGT come from the germline V gene. V gave up 3 bases and J gave up 5 bases, with 14 bases separating them.

The chain is built from TRBV9 and TRBJ2-2; maybe TRBD1 (6 bases). V gave up 3 bases and J gave up 7 bases, with 22 bases separating them. In germline, CDR1 is SGDLS, CDR2 YYNGEE. The CDR3 contains 17 residues. This chain's CDR3 is CASSASRDTRTFGELFF. CDR3 coding DNA: TGTGCCAGCAGCGCTAGCCGGGACACTAGAACATTCGGGGAGCTGTTTTTT. Combining the CDR3 with reference TRBV9 and TRBJ2-2 gives the whole variable domain DSGVTQTPKHLITATGQRVTLRCSPRSGDLSVYWYQQSLDQGLQFLIQYYNGEERAKGNILERFSAQQFPDLHSELNLSSLELGDSALYFCASSASRDTRTFGELFFGEGSRLTVL.

A word on this clone: At one boundary the junction diverges from the germline segment, which might be a read error. The chain employs TRBV4-1 and TRBJ2-4; tentatively, D is TRBD2 (6 bases). CDR3 length: 13 amino acids. Germline CDR1 reads MGHRA; CDR2 reads YSYEKL. The CDR3 DNA follows: TGCGCCAGCAGCCAAGATCTTGAGGAGGGAGTGGACTTC. It yields the protein CASSQDLEEGVDF.

This rearrangement joins TRBV11-3 to TRBJ1-3, with D uncertain. Per germline, CDR1 SGHNT and CDR2 YENEEA. V gave up 0 bases and J gave up 0 bases, with 3 bases separating them. The CDR3 sequence is 14 residues long. CDR3: CASSLDGSGNTIYF. CDR3 coding DNA: TGTGCCAGCAGCTTAGACGGCTCTGGAAACACCATATATTTT. Full variable domain (missing parts from reference TRBV11-3 and TRBJ1-3): EAGVVQSPRYKIIEKKQPVAFWCNPISGHNTLYWYLQNLGQGPELLIRYENEEAVDDSQLPKDRFSAERLKGVDSTLKIQPAELGDSAVYLCASSLDGSGNTIYFGEGSWLTVV.

The chain joins TRBV6-6 to TRBJ1-1, with D perhaps TRBD1 (5 bases). There are 16 residues in the CDR3. V lost 5 bases and J lost 0, with 16 bases in between. In germline, CDR1 is MNHNY, CDR2 SVGAGI (reference sequence). In DNA, the CDR3 is TGTGCCAGCAGTGTCTACAGGAACCACATGAACACTGAAGCTTTCTTT. Protein: CASSVYRNHMNTEAFF.

The V gene is TRBV4-3, the J gene TRBJ1-2; 10 bases agree with TRBD1. The V gene's germline CDR1 is LGHNA and CDR2 YSLEER. The CDR3 totals 14 residues. Germline trimming cut 2 bases from V and 8 bases from J; bases unmatched to any gene: 5. The CDR3 region has the DNA TGCGCCAGCAGCCAACTTGGACAGGGGGAGGGCTACACCTTC. It encodes CASSQLGQGEGYTF.

The CDR3 region is CASSRPGDNQPQHF. The CDR3 coding sequence is TGTGCCAGTAGTAGGCCAGGGGACAATCAGCCCCAGCATTTT. This sequence joins TRBV19 and TRBJ1-5, with a weak D call TRBD1 (6 bases). V was cut by 4 bases and J by 3 bases, with 10 bases left in between. This CDR3 has 14 residues. Germline V gives CDR1 LNHDA, CDR2 SQIVND (reference sequence). Filled out from reference TRBV19 and TRBJ1-5, the complete variable domain reads DGGITQSPKYLFRKEGQNVTLSCEQNLNHDAMYWYRQDPGQGLRLIYYSQIVNDFQKGDIAEGYSVSREKKESFPLTVTSAQKNPTAFYLCASSRPGDNQPQHFGDGTRLSIL.